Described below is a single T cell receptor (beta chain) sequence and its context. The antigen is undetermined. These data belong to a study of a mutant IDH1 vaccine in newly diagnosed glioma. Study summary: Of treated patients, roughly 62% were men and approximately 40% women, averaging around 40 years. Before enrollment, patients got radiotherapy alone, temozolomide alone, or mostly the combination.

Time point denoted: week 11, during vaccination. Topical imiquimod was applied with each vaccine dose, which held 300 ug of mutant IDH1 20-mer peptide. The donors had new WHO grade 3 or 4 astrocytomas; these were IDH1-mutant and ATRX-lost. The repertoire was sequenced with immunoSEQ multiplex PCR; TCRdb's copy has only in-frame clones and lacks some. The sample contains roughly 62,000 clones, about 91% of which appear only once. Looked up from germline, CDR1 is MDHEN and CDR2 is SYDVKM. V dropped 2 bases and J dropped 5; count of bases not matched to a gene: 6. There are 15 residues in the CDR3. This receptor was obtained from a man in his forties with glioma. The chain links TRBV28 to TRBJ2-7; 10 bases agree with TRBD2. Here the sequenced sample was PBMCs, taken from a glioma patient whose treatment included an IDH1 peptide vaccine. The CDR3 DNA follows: TGTGCCAGCAGTTTAACAGGACTAGCGGCCCACGAGCAGTACTTC. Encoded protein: CASSLTGLAAHEQYF. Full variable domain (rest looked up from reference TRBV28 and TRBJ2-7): DVKVTQSSRYLVKRTGEKVFLECVQDMDHENMFWYRQDPGLGLRLIYFSYDVKMKEKGDIPEGYSVSREKKERFSLILESASTNQTSMYLCASSLTGLAAHEQYFGPGTRLTVT.